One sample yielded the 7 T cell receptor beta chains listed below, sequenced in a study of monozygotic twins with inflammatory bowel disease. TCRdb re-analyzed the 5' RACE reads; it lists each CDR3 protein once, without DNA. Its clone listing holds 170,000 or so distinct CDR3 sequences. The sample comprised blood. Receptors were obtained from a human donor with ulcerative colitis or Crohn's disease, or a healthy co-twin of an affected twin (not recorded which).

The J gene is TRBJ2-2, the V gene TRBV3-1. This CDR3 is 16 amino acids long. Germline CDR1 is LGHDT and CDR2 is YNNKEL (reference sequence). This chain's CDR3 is CASSQDGGIPTGELFF.

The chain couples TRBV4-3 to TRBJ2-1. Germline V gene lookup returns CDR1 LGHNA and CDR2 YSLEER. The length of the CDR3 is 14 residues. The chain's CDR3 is CASSQESVGNEQFF.

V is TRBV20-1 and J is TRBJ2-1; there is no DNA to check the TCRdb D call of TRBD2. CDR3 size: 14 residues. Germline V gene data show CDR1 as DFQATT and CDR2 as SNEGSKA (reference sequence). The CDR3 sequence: CSARTRILYNEQFF.

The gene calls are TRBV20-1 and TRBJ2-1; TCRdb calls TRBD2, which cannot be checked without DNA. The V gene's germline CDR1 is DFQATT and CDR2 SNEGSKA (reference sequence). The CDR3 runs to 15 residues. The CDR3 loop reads CSAPSTSGFYNEQFF.

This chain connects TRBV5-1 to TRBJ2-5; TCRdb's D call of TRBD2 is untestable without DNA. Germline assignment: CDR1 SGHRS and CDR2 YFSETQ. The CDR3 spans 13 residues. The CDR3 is CASSSSEGWTQYF.

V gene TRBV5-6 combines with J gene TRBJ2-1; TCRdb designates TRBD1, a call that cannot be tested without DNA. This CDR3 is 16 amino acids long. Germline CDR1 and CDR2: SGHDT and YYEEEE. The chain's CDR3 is CASSRDRLSSYNEQFF.

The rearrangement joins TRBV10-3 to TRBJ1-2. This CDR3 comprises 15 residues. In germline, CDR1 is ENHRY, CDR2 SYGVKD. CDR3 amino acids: CAISESGYTGYGYTF.